This T cell receptor (beta chain) was found in a study of OX40 agonist ivuxolimab in advanced cancers. About the research overall: Dose-escalation patients had hepatocellular carcinoma, melanoma, renal cell or head and neck cancer. The mean age was approximately 60 years, ranging from about 23 to 79, with roughly four fifths of participants male.

Comment on this clone: Its specificity is not known.

Trimming removed 5 bases from V and 0 bases from J, with 11 bases in between. Per germline, CDR1 PRHDT and CDR2 FYEKMQ (reference sequence). The CDR3 runs 14 residues. Profiling relied on immunoSEQ multiplex PCR, and the TCRdb table lists in-frame clones only, not all of them. The sample yields roughly 10,000 clones, roughly three quarters seen once. The study, taken as a whole, reports: Not determined was the antigen specificity of the expanded peripheral T cells. Patients with a partial response at 0.1-3.0 mg/kg had among the lowest clonal expansion.

The V and J genes are TRBV13 and TRBJ2-7; D is possibly TRBD1 or TRBD2 (6 bases each). The TCR was taken from an adult with an advanced solid tumor such as melanoma, head and neck, liver or kidney cancer. Material: CD4+ or CD8+ T cells sorted from blood, obtained in a trial of the OX40 agonist ivuxolimab. CDR3 protein: CASSGQTSSYEQYF. CDR3 bases: TGTGCCAGCAGCGGACAGACTAGCTCCTACGAGCAGTACTTC.